The present T cell receptor (beta chain) was sequenced within a study of CD8+ T cells in alopecia areata. The overall study: The percentage of affected scalp area served as the score of severity for treated patients. Findings of the study overall: Baseline CD8+ expansion's link to response remains uncertain, as there was one nonresponder. Lesional tissue from the scalp (especially in alopecia totalis/universalis) showed higher clonality than normal scalp. Under tofacitinib, numerous expanded lesional clonotypes remained detectable in scalp and blood.

Of note for this clone: Its antigen is as yet unknown.

Isolated RNA was reverse transcribed into cDNA used as the sequencing template. Clones were sequenced by immunoSEQ multiplex PCR, and TCRdb holds only the in-frame ones, with some missing. The repertoire holds fewer than 15,000 clones, with roughly 65% as singletons. The treatment was: oral pan-JAK inhibitor, 5-10 mg twice daily. The study team obtained lesional scalp punch biopsies and peripheral blood from alopecia areata patients. V was cut by 2 bases and J by 4 bases, with 6 bases left in between. There are 12 residues in the CDR3. Looked up from germline, CDR1 is SGHTA and CDR2 is FQGNSA. Sequencing was performed on skin, taken at week 4, from a patient treated with tofacitinib. V usage is TRBV7-2 and J usage is TRBJ2-7; possible D gene TRBD1, 5 bases. This receptor was identified in a human donor with alopecia areata. CDR3 region: CASSLQGYEQYF. DNA of the CDR3: TGTGCCAGCAGCTTACAGGGTTACGAGCAGTACTTC.